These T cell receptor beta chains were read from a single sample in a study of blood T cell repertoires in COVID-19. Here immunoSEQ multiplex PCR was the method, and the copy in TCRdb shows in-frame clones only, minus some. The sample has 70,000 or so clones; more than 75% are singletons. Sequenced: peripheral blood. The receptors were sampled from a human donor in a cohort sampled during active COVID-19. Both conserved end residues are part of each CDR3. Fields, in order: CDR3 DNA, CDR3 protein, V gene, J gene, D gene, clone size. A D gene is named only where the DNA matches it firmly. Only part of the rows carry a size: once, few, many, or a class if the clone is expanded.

CDR3nt: TGTGCCATCAGTGCCCGGGAAGGCGAGACGAGAGAGACCCAGTACTTC
CDR3aa: CAISAREGETRETQYF
v_gene: TRBV10-3
j_gene: TRBJ2-5
d_gene: NA
abundance: few

CDR3nt: TGTGCCAGCAGTTTACGCAGAGAGACCCAGTACTTC
CDR3aa: CASSLRRETQYF
v_gene: TRBV28
j_gene: TRBJ2-5
d_gene: NA
abundance: NA

CDR3nt: TGTGCCAGCAGTGAGTTGCGGGAGGCCGGGGAGCTGTTTTTT
CDR3aa: CASSELREAGELFF
v_gene: TRBV2
j_gene: TRBJ2-2
d_gene: TRBD2
abundance: NA

CDR3nt: TGTGCCAGCAGCATCGGGGGGATCTATGGCTACACCTTC
CDR3aa: CASSIGGIYGYTF
v_gene: TRBV28
j_gene: TRBJ1-2
d_gene: NA
abundance: NA

CDR3nt: TGCGCCAGCAGGAAGGACAGGGGATCCCAAGAGACCCAGTACTTC
CDR3aa: CASRKDRGSQETQYF
v_gene: TRBV5-1
j_gene: TRBJ2-5
d_gene: TRBD1
abundance: NA

CDR3nt: TGTGCCAGCAGCAAAGACAGAGTAGGTGGCTACACCTTC
CDR3aa: CASSKDRVGGYTF
v_gene: TRBV11-2
j_gene: TRBJ1-2
d_gene: NA
abundance: NA

CDR3nt: TGTGCCTCCCGAGGTCGGCTAGCGGGAGGGCCGGGGGAGCAGTACTTC
CDR3aa: CASRGRLAGGPGEQYF
v_gene: TRBV30
j_gene: TRBJ2-7
d_gene: TRBD2
abundance: few

CDR3nt: TGTGCCAGCAGTTGGGTTAGCGGCTACGAGCAGTACTTC
CDR3aa: CASSWVSGYEQYF
v_gene: TRBV27
j_gene: TRBJ2-7
d_gene: NA
abundance: once

CDR3nt: TGTGCCTCGGGAGGGCAGTTCTCTGGGGCCAACGTCCTGACTTTC
CDR3aa: CASGGQFSGANVLTF
v_gene: TRBV13
j_gene: TRBJ2-6
d_gene: TRBD2
abundance: NA

CDR3nt: TGCGCCAGCAGCTCACGGTCGGGCGAGGGGACCCAGTACTTC
CDR3aa: CASSSRSGEGTQYF
v_gene: TRBV4-1
j_gene: TRBJ2-5
d_gene: NA
abundance: NA

CDR3nt: TGTGCCAGTAGTAAGACAGGGGTCACACCTTTCAATCAGCCCCAGCATTTT
CDR3aa: CASSKTGVTPFNQPQHF
v_gene: TRBV19
j_gene: TRBJ1-5
d_gene: TRBD1
abundance: NA

CDR3nt: TGTGCCAGCGGGGACAGGGGAAATCGGCAGTTCTTC
CDR3aa: CASGDRGNRQFF
v_gene: TRBV27
j_gene: TRBJ2-1
d_gene: TRBD1
abundance: NA

CDR3nt: TGTGCCAGCAGCCAAGAACCCGGCCAAGAGACCCAGTACTTC
CDR3aa: CASSQEPGQETQYF
v_gene: TRBV3-1/TRBV3-2
j_gene: TRBJ2-5
d_gene: NA
abundance: NA

CDR3nt: TGTGCCAGCAGTCGCCGGACTAGCGCCTTCTACGAGCAGTACTTC
CDR3aa: CASSRRTSAFYEQYF
v_gene: TRBV6-2/TRBV6-3
j_gene: TRBJ2-7
d_gene: TRBD2
abundance: NA

CDR3nt: TGTGCCAGCAGCTTGGGACAGGGAATGCAAGAGACCCAGTACTTC
CDR3aa: CASSLGQGMQETQYF
v_gene: TRBV5-4
j_gene: TRBJ2-5
d_gene: TRBD1
abundance: NA

CDR3nt: TGTGCCAGCAGTAAGGGGACAGTGGGAGAGCAGTACTTC
CDR3aa: CASSKGTVGEQYF
v_gene: TRBV6-5
j_gene: TRBJ2-7
d_gene: TRBD1
abundance: NA

CDR3nt: TGCAGCGTAGGGGATAGCTGGAACGAGCAGTACTTC
CDR3aa: CSVGDSWNEQYF
v_gene: TRBV29-1
j_gene: TRBJ2-7
d_gene: NA
abundance: NA